The 5 T cell receptor beta chains below were found in one sample sequenced in a study of regulatory T cells in long-lasting Graves disease. TCR beta libraries were built with iRepertoire HTBI primers and Arm-PCR of CDR3 regions. TCRdb analysed the multiplex PCR reads with MiXCR anew, one entry per CDR3 protein. The sample records about 560,000 distinct CDR3 sequences, approximately 16% being singletons. Time point meaning: newly diagnosed GD, antithyroid drugs for less than 3 months. Following extraction of RNA from PBMCs, that RNA was used to make the TCR library. The same data also contributed to another study, on T cells in Graves' hyperthyroidism and ophthalmopathy.

Sequenced here: peripheral blood mononuclear cells (PBMCs), sampled at new diagnosis, from a patient treated with antithyroid drugs. Receptors were obtained from a man younger than 35 with Graves disease.

This clonotype was seen many times. Germline is not matched at one junction end, which may reflect a read error. The chain is built from TRBV5-1 and TRBJ2-2; D may correspond to TRBD1 or TRBD2 (6 bases each). The CDR3 runs 13 residues. Germline lookup yields CDR1 SGHRS and CDR2 YFSETQ. CDR3 loop: CASSLEGAGELFF. CDR3 DNA sequence: TGTGCCAGCAGCTTGGAGGGGGCCGGGGAGCTGTTTTTT.

The chain joins TRBV20-1 to TRBJ2-7, with D possibly called TRBD1 or TRBD2 (5 bases each). The V and J ends lost 5 bases and 6 bases respectively, with 14 bases between them. CDR3 size: 12 residues. CDR1 is DFQATT, CDR2 SNEGSKA, per germline (reference sequence). CDR3 sequence (DNA): TGCAGTGCTTGGGATCTAGGGACCGAGCAGTACTTC. Residues: CSAWDLGTEQYF.

At least ten counts were recorded for this clonotype. The rearrangement uses TRBV27 and TRBJ2-6; D may be TRBD1 (6 bases). CDR1 and CDR2 (germline): MNHEY, SMNVEV (reference sequence). V lost 6 bases and J lost 2, with 11 bases in between. This CDR3 spans 15 amino acids. CDR3 DNA sequence: TGTGCCAGCAGCAAGACAGGAACTGGGGCCAACGTCCTGACTTTC. The encoded protein is CASSKTGTGANVLTF.

In this sample, this clonotype turned up many times. This CDR3 reads CASIRTGGSYNEQFF. The DNA for the CDR3 is TGTGCCAGCATCAGGACAGGGGGCTCCTACAATGAGCAGTTCTTC. The chain couples TRBV6-1 to TRBJ2-1, with 10 bases lining up with TRBD1. The CDR3 totals 15 residues. Germline V lookup: CDR1 MNHNS, CDR2 SASEGT. The trim removed 7 bases at V and 0 bases at J, leaving 3 bases unmatched.

Many counts were recorded for this clonotype. The gene calls are TRBV2 and TRBJ2-7; 12 nucleotides line up with TRBD2. Looked up from germline, CDR1 is SNHLY and CDR2 is FYNNEI. There are 15 residues in the CDR3. J gave up 7 bases and V 6 bases, and 10 bases lay outside the gene matches. The CDR3 region has the DNA TGTGCCAGCAGAGCCTCTAGCGGGAGGGCGGAAGAGCAGTACTTC. Protein product: CASRASSGRAEEQYF. Full variable domain (outside the CDR3, taken from reference TRBV2 and TRBJ2-7): EPEVTQTPSHQVTQMGQEVILRCVPISNHLYFYWYRQILGQKVEFLVSFYNNEISEKSEIFDDQFSVERPDGSNFTLKIRSTKLEDSAMYFCASRASSGRAEEQYFGPGTRLTVT.